This T cell receptor beta chain is from a study of T cells after posttransplantation cyclophosphamide. There are 13 residues in the CDR3. Trimming removed 3 bases from V and 5 bases from J, with 7 bases in between. The related graft donor's blood sample was taken on the day of bone marrow donation. Profiled with immunoSEQ multiplex PCR; TCRdb holds only in-frame clones, not every one. Recorded here are fewer than 40,000 clones, none singletons. This clone was seen ten or more times. The receptor was isolated from a woman younger than 45 in good health and a related stem cell transplant donor. The sequenced sample was PBMCs. This chain links TRBV12-3 or TRBV12-4 with TRBJ1-4; D remains ambiguous. Here the CDR3 reads CASSFRVNEKLFF. The CDR3 coding sequence is TGTGCCAGCAGTTTTCGGGTAAATGAAAAACTGTTTTTT.